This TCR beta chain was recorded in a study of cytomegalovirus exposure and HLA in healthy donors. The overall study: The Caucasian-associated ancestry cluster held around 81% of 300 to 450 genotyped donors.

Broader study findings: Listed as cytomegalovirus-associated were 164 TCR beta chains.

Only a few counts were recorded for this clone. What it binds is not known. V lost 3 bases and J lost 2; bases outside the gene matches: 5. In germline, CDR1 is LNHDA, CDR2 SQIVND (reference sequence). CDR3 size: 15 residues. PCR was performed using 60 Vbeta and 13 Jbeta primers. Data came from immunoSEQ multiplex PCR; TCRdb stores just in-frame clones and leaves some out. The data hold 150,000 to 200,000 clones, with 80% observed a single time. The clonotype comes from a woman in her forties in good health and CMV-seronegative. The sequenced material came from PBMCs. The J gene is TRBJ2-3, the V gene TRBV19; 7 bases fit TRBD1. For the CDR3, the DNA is TGTGCCAGTAGTATGGGACAGATTTCCACAGATACGCAGTATTTT. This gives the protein CASSMGQISTDTQYF.